A single T cell receptor beta chain is shown here with its context. The sort gate was single viable CD3+CD4+CD8-CD45RO+ cells for memory CD4+ T cells. CD4+ T cells were isolated by positive magnetic selection. Profiling relied on immunoSEQ multiplex PCR, and the TCRdb table lists in-frame clones only, not all of them. The sample consists of about 48,000 clones, 78% of them appearing once. These data belong to a study of memory CD4+ T cells and cytomegalovirus serostatus. This clonotype was sampled from an adult in good health and CMV-seronegative. Sequencing was done on a sample of memory CD4+ T cells from blood.

Written as DNA, the CDR3 is TGCGCCAGCAGACGGGACAGTGCTAATGAAAAACTGTTTTTT. This sequence encodes CASRRDSANEKLFF. The J gene is TRBJ1-4, the V gene TRBV5-1; 7 bases agree with TRBD1. The CDR3 is made up of 14 amino acids. V lost 5 bases and J lost 3; bases outside the gene matches: 4. Germline V lookup: CDR1 SGHRS, CDR2 YFSETQ.